This TCR beta chain is drawn from a study of blood T cell repertoires in COVID-19. TCRdb's table, derived via immunoSEQ multiplex PCR, lists solely in-frame clones and lacks some. The table records 200,000 to 300,000 clones, approximately 85% of them present only once. The CDR3 length is 16 residues. Germline V gene lookup returns CDR1 SGHAT and CDR2 FQNNGV. V was cut by 5 bases and J by 4 bases, with 21 bases left in between. V usage is TRBV11-2 and J usage is TRBJ2-7; maybe TRBD2 (5 bases). The sequenced sample was peripheral blood. This TCR came from a man aged 45-60 years with acute or convalescent COVID-19. CDR3 loop: CASSHILARVTYEQYF. CDR3 nucleotide sequence: TGTGCCAGCAGCCACATATTAGCGAGAGTAACATACGAGCAGTACTTC.